Detailed here is one TCR beta chain. Its antigen is still unknown. The sample originates from a study of T cells expressing NK-cell markers. Study information: Sorted CD3+CD56-NKG2C+, CD3+CD56+NKG2C+ and CD3+CD56+NKG2C- T cells supplied the TCR beta repertoires.

Synthesis of TCR beta cDNA relied on 5'RACE template switching carrying UMIs. TCRdb derives one entry per CDR3 protein from the 5' RACE reads, leaving out DNA. The sample holds 500,000 or so distinct CDR3 sequences. The CDR3 consists of 15 residues. Germline values: CDR1 PRHDT, CDR2 FYEKMQ (reference sequence). Study conclusions and caveats: HCMV specificity of expanded NKG2C+ T cell clones remained unclear. Several donors' CD3+CD56-NKG2C+ cells were dominated by the same clonotypes.

The source of this sequence is a young man in good health. The chain has TRBV13 and TRBJ1-1; TCRdb calls TRBD1, which cannot be checked without DNA. Sequencing was carried out using blood T cells: a sorted CD56 or NKG2C T cell subset, CD4+ or CD8+ T cells, or bulk PBMC T cells (not recorded which). CDR3 amino acids: CASSLGTGGNTEAFF.